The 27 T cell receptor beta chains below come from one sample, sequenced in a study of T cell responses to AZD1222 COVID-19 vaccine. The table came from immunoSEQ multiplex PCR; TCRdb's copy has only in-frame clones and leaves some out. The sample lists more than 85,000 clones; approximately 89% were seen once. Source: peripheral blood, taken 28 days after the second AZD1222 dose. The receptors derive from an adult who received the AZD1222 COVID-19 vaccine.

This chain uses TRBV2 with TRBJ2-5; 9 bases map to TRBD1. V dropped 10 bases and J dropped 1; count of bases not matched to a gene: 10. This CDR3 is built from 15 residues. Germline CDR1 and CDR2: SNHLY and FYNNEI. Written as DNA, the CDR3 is TGTGCCATATCCTACAGGGGGCGGACCCAAGAGACCCAGTACTTC. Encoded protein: CAISYRGRTQETQYF.

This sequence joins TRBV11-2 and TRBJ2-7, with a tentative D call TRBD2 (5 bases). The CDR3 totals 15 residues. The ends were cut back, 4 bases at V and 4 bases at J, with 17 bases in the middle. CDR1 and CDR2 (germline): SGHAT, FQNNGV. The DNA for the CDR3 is TGTGCCAGCAGCTCCCCCGGACGGGGAACTTACGAGCAGTACTTC. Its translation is CASSSPGRGTYEQYF.

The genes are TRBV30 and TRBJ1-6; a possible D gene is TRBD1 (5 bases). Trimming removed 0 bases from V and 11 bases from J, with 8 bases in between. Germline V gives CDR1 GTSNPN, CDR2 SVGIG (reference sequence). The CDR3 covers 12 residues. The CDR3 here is CAWSVGPPPLHF. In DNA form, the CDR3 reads TGTGCCTGGAGTGTGGGACCGCCACCCCTCCACTTT.

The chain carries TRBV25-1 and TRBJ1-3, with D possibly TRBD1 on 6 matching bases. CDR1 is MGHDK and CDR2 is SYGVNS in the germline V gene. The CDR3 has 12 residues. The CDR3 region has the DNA TGTGGCGCAGGGGTGGATGGAAACACCATATATTTT. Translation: CGAGVDGNTIYF.

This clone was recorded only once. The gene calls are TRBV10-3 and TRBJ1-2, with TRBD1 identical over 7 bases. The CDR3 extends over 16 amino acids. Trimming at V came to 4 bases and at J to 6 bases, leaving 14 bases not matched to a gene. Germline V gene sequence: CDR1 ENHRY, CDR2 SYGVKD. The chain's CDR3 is CAISGLETGTRDGYTF. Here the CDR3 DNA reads TGTGCCATCAGTGGGCTAGAGACAGGGACCAGGGATGGCTACACCTTC.

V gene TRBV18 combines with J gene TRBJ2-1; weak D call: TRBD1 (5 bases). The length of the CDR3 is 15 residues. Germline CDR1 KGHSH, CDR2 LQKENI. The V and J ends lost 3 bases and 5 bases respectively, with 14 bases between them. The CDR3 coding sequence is TGTGCCAGCTCACCGAAGCAGGGTCGGGACAATGAGCAGTTCTTC. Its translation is CASSPKQGRDNEQFF.

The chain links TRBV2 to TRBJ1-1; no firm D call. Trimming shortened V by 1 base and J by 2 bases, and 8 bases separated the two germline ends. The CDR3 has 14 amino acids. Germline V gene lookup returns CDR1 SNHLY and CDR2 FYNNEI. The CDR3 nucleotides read TGTGCCAGCAGTGAAGTGGGATATAACACTGAAGCTTTCTTT. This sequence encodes CASSEVGYNTEAFF.

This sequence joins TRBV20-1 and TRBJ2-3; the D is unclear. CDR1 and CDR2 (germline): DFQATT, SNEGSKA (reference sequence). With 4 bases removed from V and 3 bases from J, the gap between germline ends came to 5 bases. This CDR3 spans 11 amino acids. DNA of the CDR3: TGCAGTGCTACGACTACAGATACGCAGTATTTT. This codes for CSATTTDTQYF.

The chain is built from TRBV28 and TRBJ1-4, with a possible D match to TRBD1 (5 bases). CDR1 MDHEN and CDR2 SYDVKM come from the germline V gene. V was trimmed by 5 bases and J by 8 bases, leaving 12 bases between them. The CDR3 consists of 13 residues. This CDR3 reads CASSLPGYEKLFF. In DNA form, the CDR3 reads TGTGCCAGCAGTCTACCAGGGTACGAAAAACTGTTTTTT.

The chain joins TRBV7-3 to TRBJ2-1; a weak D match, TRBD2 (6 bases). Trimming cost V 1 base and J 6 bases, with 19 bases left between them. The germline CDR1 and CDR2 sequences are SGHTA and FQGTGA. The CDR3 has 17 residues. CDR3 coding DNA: TGTGCCAGCAGCTTAAGGCCAGGAGGACCCGGGGGCAATGAGCAGTTCTTC. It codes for CASSLRPGGPGGNEQFF. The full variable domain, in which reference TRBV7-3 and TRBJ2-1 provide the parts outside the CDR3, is GAGVSQTPSNKVTEKGKYVELRCDPISGHTALYWYRQSLGQGPEFLIYFQGTGAADDSGLPNDRFFAVRPEGSVSTLKIQRTERGDSAVYLCASSLRPGGPGGNEQFFGPGTRLTVL.

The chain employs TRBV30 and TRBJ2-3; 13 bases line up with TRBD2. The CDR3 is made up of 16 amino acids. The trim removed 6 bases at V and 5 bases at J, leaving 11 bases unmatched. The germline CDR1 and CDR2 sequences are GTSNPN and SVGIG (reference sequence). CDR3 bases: TGTGCCTGTACTGGGACTAGCGGGAAGAACTTAGATACGCAGTATTTT. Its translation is CACTGTSGKNLDTQYF.

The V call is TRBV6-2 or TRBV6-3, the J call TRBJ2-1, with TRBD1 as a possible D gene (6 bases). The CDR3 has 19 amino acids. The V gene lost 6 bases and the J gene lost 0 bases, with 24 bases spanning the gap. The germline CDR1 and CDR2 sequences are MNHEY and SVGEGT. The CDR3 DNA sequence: TGTGCCAGCAGCCCCCACGGACAGTCGGGGCTTAGCTCCTACAATGAGCAGTTCTTC. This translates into CASSPHGQSGLSSYNEQFF.

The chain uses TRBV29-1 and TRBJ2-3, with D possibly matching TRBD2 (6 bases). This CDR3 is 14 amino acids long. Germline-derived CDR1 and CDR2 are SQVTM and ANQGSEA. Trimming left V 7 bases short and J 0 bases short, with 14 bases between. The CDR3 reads CSEGLTTSTDTQYF. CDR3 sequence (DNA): TGCAGCGAGGGACTGACTACTAGCACAGATACGCAGTATTTT.

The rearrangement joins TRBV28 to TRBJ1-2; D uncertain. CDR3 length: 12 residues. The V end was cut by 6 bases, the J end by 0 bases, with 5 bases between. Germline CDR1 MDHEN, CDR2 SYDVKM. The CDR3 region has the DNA TGTGCCAGCAGCCGACCTAACTATGGCTACACCTTC. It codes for CASSRPNYGYTF.

The CDR3 nucleotides are TGCGCCACCTCTAGCGGGTCTAGCACAGATACGCAGTATTTT. This encodes CATSSGSSTDTQYF. The chain is built from TRBV4-3 and TRBJ2-3; 8 bases map to TRBD2. Germline V gene lookup returns CDR1 LGHNA and CDR2 YSLEER. The CDR3 runs 14 residues. V lost 10 bases to trimming and J lost 0 bases; unmatched junction nucleotides: 6.

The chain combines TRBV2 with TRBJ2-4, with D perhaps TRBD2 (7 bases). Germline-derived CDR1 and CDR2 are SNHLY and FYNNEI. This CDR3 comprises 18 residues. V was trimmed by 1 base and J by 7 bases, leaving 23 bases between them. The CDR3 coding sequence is TGTGCCAGCAGTGAAGGAGGGGGGGACGGACAGACTTTTAACATTCAGTACTTC. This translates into CASSEGGGDGQTFNIQYF.

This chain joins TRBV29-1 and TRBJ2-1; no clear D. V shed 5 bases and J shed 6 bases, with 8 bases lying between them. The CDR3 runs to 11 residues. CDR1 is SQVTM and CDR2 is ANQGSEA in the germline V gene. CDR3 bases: TGCAGCGTTACTACAGTCAATGAGCAGTTCTTC. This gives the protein CSVTTVNEQFF.

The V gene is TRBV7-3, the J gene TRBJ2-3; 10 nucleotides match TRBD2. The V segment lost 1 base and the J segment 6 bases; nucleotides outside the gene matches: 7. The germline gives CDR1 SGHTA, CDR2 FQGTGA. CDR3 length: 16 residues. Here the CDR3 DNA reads TGTGCCAGCAGCTTAATAGCTAGCGGGGGCGGGGATACGCAGTATTTT. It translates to CASSLIASGGGDTQYF.

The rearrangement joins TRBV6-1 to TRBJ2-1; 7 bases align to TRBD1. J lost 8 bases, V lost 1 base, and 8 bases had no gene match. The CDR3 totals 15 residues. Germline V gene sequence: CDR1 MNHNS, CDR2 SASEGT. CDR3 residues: CASSEGTGAHHEQFF. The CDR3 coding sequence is TGTGCCAGCAGTGAAGGAACAGGGGCGCACCATGAGCAGTTCTTC.

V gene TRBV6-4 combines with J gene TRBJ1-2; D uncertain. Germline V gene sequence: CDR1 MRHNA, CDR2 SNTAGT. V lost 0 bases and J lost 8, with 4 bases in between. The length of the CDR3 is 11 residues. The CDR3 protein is CASSDSRGYTF. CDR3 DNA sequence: TGTGCCAGCAGTGACTCGCGAGGCTACACCTTC.

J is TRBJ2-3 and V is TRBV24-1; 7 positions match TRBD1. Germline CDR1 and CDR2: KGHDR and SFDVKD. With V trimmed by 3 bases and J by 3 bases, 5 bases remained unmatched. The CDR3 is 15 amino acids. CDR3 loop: CATSDPGQATDTQYF. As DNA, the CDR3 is TGTGCCACCAGTGATCCCGGACAGGCTACAGATACGCAGTATTTT.

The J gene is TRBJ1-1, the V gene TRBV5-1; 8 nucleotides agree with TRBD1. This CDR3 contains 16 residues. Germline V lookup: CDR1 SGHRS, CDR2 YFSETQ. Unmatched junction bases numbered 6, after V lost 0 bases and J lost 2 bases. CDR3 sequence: CASSLAGGEGNTEAFF. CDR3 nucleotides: TGCGCCAGCAGCTTGGCAGGGGGCGAGGGTAACACTGAAGCTTTCTTT.

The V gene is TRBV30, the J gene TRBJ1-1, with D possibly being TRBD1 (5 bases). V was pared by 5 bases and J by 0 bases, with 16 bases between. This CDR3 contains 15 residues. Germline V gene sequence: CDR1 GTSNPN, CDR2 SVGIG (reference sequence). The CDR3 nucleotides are TGTGCCTGGGGCCCAGGGCAGGCGATGAACACTGAAGCTTTCTTT. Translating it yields CAWGPGQAMNTEAFF.

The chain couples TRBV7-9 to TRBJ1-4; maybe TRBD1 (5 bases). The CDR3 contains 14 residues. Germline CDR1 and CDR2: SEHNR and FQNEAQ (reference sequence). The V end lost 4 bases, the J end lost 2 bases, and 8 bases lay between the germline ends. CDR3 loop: CASSSRVTNEKLFF. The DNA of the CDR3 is TGTGCCAGCAGCTCCAGGGTTACTAATGAAAAACTGTTTTTT.

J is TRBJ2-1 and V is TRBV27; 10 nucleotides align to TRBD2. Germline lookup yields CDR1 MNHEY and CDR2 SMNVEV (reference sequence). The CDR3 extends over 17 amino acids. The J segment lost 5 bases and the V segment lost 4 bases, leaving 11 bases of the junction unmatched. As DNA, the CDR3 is TGTGCCAGCAGTTCTCAGCCCGGGACTAGCGTACACAATGAGCAGTTCTTC. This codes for CASSSQPGTSVHNEQFF.

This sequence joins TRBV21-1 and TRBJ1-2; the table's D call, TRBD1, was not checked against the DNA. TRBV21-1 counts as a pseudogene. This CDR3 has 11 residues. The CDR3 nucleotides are TGTGCTAGGGGTGCTAACTATGGCTACACCTTC. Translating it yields CARGANYGYTF.

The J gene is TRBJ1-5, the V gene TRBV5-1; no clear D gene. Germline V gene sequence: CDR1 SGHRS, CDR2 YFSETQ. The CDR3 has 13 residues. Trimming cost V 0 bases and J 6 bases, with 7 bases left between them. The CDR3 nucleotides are TGCGCCAGCAGCTTGGATGTTGGTCAGCCCCAGCATTTT. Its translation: CASSLDVGQPQHF.